The clone carrying this T cell receptor beta chain came up many times. The definition of stable Graves' hyperthyroidism was no ophthalmopathy progression within 18 months. V lost 5 bases and J lost 0, with 10 bases in between. The CDR3 loop spans 15 amino acids. Germline CDR1 and CDR2: SGHAT and FQDESV (reference sequence). Template material for amplifying TCR beta CDR3 regions consisted of RNA transcripts. HTBI primers were the set used in a first-round RT-PCR of the TCR CDR3. TCRdb called the multiplex PCR reads again in MiXCR, with one record for every CDR3 protein. Here the sample spans about 350,000 distinct CDR3 sequences, 14% being singletons. These data originate in a study of T cells in Graves' hyperthyroidism and ophthalmopathy.

The TCR sequence derives from a woman in her 30s with Graves' hyperthyroidism. The chain recombines TRBV11-1 with TRBJ2-2; D is tentatively TRBD1 or TRBD2 (5 bases each). The sequencing input was blood. The CDR3 region is CASSQRGPNTGELFF. As DNA, the CDR3 is TGTGCCAGCAGCCAACGGGGCCCGAACACCGGGGAGCTGTTTTTT.